The next 19 T cell receptor beta chains were all read from a single sample in a study of CD8+ T cells in alopecia areata (dated by TCRdb to about 2018). The library was made by the immunoSEQ multiplex PCR assay. To provide template for TCR sequencing, every sample had RNA extracted and reverse transcribed into cDNA. In TCRdb, the immuneACCESS table is reduced to in-frame sequences with V and J assigned. These tables do not hold every clone; where another copy was compared, an unresolved V gene accounts for under half, and the others remain unexplained. Counted in this sample were 150,000 or so clones; roughly 44% of them appeared once. The top ten clones comprise about 6.8% of the sample. Material for sequencing was CD4+ T cells sorted from blood. These receptors originate from a human donor with alopecia areata.

The chain is built from TRBV30 and TRBJ1-1; D gene unclear. CDR1 and CDR2 from the germline V gene are GTSNPN and SVGIG (reference sequence). The CDR3 is 13 amino acids. Trimming took 2 bases from V and 5 from J, leaving 12 bases between them. The CDR3 sequence: CAWSSGVWTEAFF. CDR3 sequence (DNA): TGTGCCTGGAGTTCTGGAGTTTGGACTGAAGCTTTCTTT.

The chain employs TRBV29-1 and TRBJ1-1; D not certain. Between the trimmed V and J ends, which lost 4 bases and 3 bases, there was a span of 15 bases. Germline V gene data show CDR1 as SQVTM and CDR2 as ANQGSEA. CDR3 length: 14 residues. The CDR3 nucleotides read TGCAGCGTTGTAGGGAGGCAGGCGGACACTGAAGCTTTCTTT. Translated: CSVVGRQADTEAFF.

The V call is TRBV28, the J call TRBJ2-1; TRBD2 matches 10 bases. This CDR3 is 13 amino acids long. Germline V gene data show CDR1 as MDHEN and CDR2 as SYDVKM. After removal of 6 bases from V and 6 bases from J, the junction contained 2 bases not matched to a gene. In nucleotides, the CDR3 is TGTGCCAGCAGCCTAGCGGGAGTCAATGAGCAGTTCTTC. It encodes CASSLAGVNEQFF.

This clone was counted a few times. This chain joins TRBV7-9 and TRBJ2-7; 7 bases are a match to TRBD2. The CDR3 contains 18 residues. Germline CDR1 is SEHNR and CDR2 is FQNEAQ (reference sequence). V was pared by 2 bases and J by 3 bases, with 16 bases of the junction left unmatched. The CDR3 spells CASSLIRLAEFVSYEQYF. CDR3 DNA sequence: TGTGCCAGCAGCTTAATTAGGCTAGCGGAATTCGTAAGCTACGAGCAGTACTTC.

CDR3 sequence: CSVFYRGEAMKAFF. CDR3 sequence (DNA): TGCAGCGTATTTTACAGGGGAGAGGCGATGAAAGCTTTCTTT. The genes are TRBV29-1 and TRBJ1-1; TRBD1 matches 7 bases. V lost 6 bases, J lost 9 bases, and 16 bases stayed unmatched. The CDR3 has 14 residues. Germline loops: CDR1 SQVTM, CDR2 ANQGSEA. Looking up the rest from reference TRBV29-1 and TRBJ1-1 gives the full variable domain: SAVISQKPSRDICQRGTSLTIQCQVDSQVTMMFWYRQQPGQSLTLIATANQGSEATYESGFVIDKFPISRPNLTFSTLTVSNMSPEDSSIYLCSVFYRGEAMKAFFGQGTRLTVV.

The V gene is TRBV30, the J gene TRBJ2-7; D gene unclear. The germline CDR1 and CDR2 sequences are GTSNPN and SVGIG (reference sequence). Trimming left V 6 bases short and J 0 bases short, with 3 bases between. This CDR3 spans 10 amino acids. For the CDR3, the DNA is TGTGCCTGCGGCTCCTACGAGCAGTACTTC. This sequence encodes CACGSYEQYF.

This chain uses TRBV11-2 with TRBJ2-7; tentative D call: TRBD1 (6 bases). CDR1 is SGHAT, CDR2 FQNNGV, per germline. V lost 7 bases and J lost 2, with 21 bases in between. CDR3 length: 16 residues. The CDR3 sequence is CASTKVKGVGAYEQYF. The CDR3 nucleotides read TGTGCCAGCACCAAAGTTAAGGGGGTAGGGGCCTACGAGCAGTACTTC.

This rearrangement joins TRBV4-1 to TRBJ2-7; 7 nucleotides line up with TRBD2. The germline V gene has CDR1 MGHRA and CDR2 YSYEKL. With V trimmed by 1 base and J by 1 base, 7 bases remained unmatched. This CDR3 is built from 16 residues. In nucleotides, the CDR3 is TGCGCCAGCAGCCAAGTGGCGAGCGGGAAGTCCTACGAGCAGTACTTC. Protein product: CASSQVASGKSYEQYF.

This clone occurred a few times. The genes are TRBV7-9 and TRBJ1-5; D is possibly TRBD1 (5 bases). Germline loops: CDR1 SEHNR, CDR2 FQNEAQ (reference sequence). The CDR3 length is 15 residues. V gave up 3 bases and J gave up 2 bases, with 11 bases separating them. In nucleotides, the CDR3 is TGTGCCAGCAGCTTGTCAGGGCTGCGCAATCAGCCCCAGCATTTT. Its protein is CASSLSGLRNQPQHF.

The V and J genes are TRBV29-1 and TRBJ1-2; D possibly corresponds to TRBD1 (5 bases). V gave up 7 bases and J gave up 3 bases, with 9 bases separating them. The CDR3 has 11 residues. Germline V gives CDR1 SQVTM, CDR2 ANQGSEA. CDR3 DNA sequence: TGCAGCGGCGGGGGGGACTATGGCTACACCTTC. It specifies CSGGGDYGYTF.

This clone was counted many times. The V and J genes are TRBV15 and TRBJ2-1; D may be TRBD1 (7 bases). The V gene's germline CDR1 is LNHNV and CDR2 YYDKDF (reference sequence). The CDR3 is 18 residues long. The germline V and J ends were trimmed by 0 bases and 6 bases, with 21 bases remaining between them. CDR3 DNA: TGTGCCACCAGCAGAGATTCGATGCAGGGGGGTCTCGGCAATGAGCAGTTCTTC. Residues: CATSRDSMQGGLGNEQFF.

The CDR3 sequence: CASSQAGGLAGQETQYF. CDR3 coding DNA: TGTGCCAGCAGCCAAGCCGGAGGACTAGCGGGGCAAGAGACCCAGTACTTC. The rearrangement joins TRBV2 to TRBJ2-5; 12 positions agree with TRBD2. This CDR3 spans 17 amino acids. Germline V gives CDR1 SNHLY, CDR2 FYNNEI. V shed 6 bases, J shed 2 bases, and the junction held 10 bases outside the gene matches.

The V gene is TRBV14, the J gene TRBJ2-3; D is possibly TRBD1 (5 bases). The CDR3 runs 14 residues. The V gene lost 4 bases and the J gene lost 0 bases, with 8 bases spanning the gap. CDR1 SGHDN and CDR2 FVKESK come from the germline V gene. The CDR3 loop is CASSPGHSTDTQYF. As DNA, the CDR3 is TGTGCCAGCAGCCCTGGACATAGCACAGATACGCAGTATTTT.

This clone appeared a few times. This sequence joins TRBV29-1 and TRBJ1-1; TRBD1 matches 9 bases. Germline CDR1 is SQVTM and CDR2 is ANQGSEA. This CDR3 contains 13 residues. V shed 4 bases, J shed 10 bases, and the junction held 10 bases outside the gene matches. The CDR3: CSVGAGQGITAFF. The CDR3 bases are TGCAGCGTTGGGGCGGGACAGGGAATTACAGCTTTCTTT. Supplemented by reference TRBV29-1 and TRBJ1-1, the full variable domain reads SAVISQKPSRDICQRGTSLTIQCQVDSQVTMMFWYRQQPGQSLTLIATANQGSEATYESGFVIDKFPISRPNLTFSTLTVSNMSPEDSSIYLCSVGAGQGITAFFGQGTRLTVV.

V usage is TRBV6-5 and J usage is TRBJ1-5, with no clear D. V gave up 6 bases and J gave up 2 bases, with 5 bases separating them. The CDR3 sequence is 12 residues long. From germline, CDR1 is MNHEY and CDR2 SVGAGI. The CDR3 sequence is CASRDGNQPQHF. CDR3 nucleotide sequence: TGTGCCAGCAGGGACGGCAATCAGCCCCAGCATTTT.

DNA for the CDR3: TGCGCCAGCAGCTCTGGACTAGCGGGATTTACTGAGCAGTTCTTC. This encodes CASSSGLAGFTEQFF. The rearrangement uses TRBV5-1 and TRBJ2-1, with 12 bases matching TRBD2. The CDR3 loop spans 15 amino acids. Germline values: CDR1 SGHRS, CDR2 YFSETQ. After removal of 3 bases from V and 9 bases from J, the junction contained 7 bases not matched to a gene.

The chain links TRBV2 to TRBJ2-1, with D perhaps matching TRBD2 (5 bases). CDR3 size: 12 residues. Germline lookup yields CDR1 SNHLY and CDR2 FYNNEI. The germline V and J ends were trimmed by 6 bases and 4 bases, with 7 bases remaining between them. Here the CDR3 DNA reads TGTGCCAGCAGACTAGAATACAATGAGCAGTTCTTC. Translated, it gives CASRLEYNEQFF.

The rearrangement links TRBV9 to TRBJ2-2; D gene uncertain. The CDR3 covers 16 residues. V was clipped by 4 bases and J by 2 bases, with 15 bases between them. Per germline, CDR1 SGDLS and CDR2 YYNGEE. The CDR3 DNA sequence: TGTGCCAGCAGCACCTCCCCGTTCGCTAACACCGGGGAGCTGTTTTTT. Its protein product is CASSTSPFANTGELFF.

This clone was observed a few times. This chain connects TRBV28 to TRBJ2-7, with D perhaps matching TRBD2 (5 bases). Germline assignment: CDR1 MDHEN and CDR2 SYDVKM. Trimming pared 0 bases from V and 6 bases from J, leaving 18 bases between. The CDR3 totals 16 residues. As DNA, the CDR3 is TGTGCCAGCAGTTTATGGATGGGAAGCGGTGCCTCCGAGCAGTACTTC. Its protein is CASSLWMGSGASEQYF.